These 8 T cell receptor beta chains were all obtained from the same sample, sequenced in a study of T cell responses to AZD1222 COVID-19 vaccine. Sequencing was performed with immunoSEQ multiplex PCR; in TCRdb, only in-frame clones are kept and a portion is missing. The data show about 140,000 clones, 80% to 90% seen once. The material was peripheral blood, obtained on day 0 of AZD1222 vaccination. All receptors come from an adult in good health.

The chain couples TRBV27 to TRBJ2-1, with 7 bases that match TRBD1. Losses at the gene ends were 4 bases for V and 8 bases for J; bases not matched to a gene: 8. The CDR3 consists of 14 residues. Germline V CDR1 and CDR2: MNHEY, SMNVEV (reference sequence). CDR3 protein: CASSSRGRIDEQFF. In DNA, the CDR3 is TGTGCCAGCAGTTCTAGGGGGCGCATCGATGAGCAGTTCTTC.

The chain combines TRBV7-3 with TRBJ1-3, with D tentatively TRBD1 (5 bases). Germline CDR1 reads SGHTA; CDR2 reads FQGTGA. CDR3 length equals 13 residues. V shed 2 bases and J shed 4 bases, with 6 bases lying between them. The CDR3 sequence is CASSLRQGNTIYF. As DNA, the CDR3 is TGTGCCAGCAGCTTACGACAGGGAAACACCATATATTTT.

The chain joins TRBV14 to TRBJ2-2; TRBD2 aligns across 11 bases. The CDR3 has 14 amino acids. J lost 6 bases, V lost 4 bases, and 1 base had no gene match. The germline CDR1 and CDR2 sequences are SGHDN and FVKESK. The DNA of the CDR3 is TGTGCCAGCAGCCTAGCGGGAGGGTCCGGGGAGCTGTTTTTT. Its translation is CASSLAGGSGELFF.

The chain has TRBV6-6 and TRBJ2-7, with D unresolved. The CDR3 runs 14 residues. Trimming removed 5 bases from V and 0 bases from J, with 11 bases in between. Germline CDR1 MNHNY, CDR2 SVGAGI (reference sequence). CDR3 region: CASSRSINSYEQYF. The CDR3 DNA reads TGTGCCAGCAGTCGATCAATAAACTCCTACGAGCAGTACTTC.

The CDR3 nucleotides are TGCGCCAGCAGCCAGTTTGACGGGATCGTATCACCCTACGAGCAGTACTTC. Protein: CASSQFDGIVSPYEQYF. The chain carries TRBV4-1 and TRBJ2-7, with a tentative D call TRBD2 (5 bases). CDR3 length: 17 amino acids. V lost 3 bases to trimming and J lost 2 bases, with 20 bases between them. Germline CDR1 reads MGHRA; CDR2 reads YSYEKL.

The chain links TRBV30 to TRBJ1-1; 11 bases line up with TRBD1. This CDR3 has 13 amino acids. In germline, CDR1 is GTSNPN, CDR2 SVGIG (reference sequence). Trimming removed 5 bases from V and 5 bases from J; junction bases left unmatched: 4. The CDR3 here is CAWGTGGSTEAFF. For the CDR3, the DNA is TGTGCCTGGGGGACAGGGGGGTCAACTGAAGCTTTCTTT.

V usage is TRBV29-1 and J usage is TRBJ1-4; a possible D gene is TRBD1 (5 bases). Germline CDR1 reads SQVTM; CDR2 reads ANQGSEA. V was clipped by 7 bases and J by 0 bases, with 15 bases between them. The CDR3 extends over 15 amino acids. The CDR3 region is CSATGGRATNEKLFF. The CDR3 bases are TGCAGCGCCACAGGCGGGCGTGCAACTAATGAAAAACTGTTTTTT.

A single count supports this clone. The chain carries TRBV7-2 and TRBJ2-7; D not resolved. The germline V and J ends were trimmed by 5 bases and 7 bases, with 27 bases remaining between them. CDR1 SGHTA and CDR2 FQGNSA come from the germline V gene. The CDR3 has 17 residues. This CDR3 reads CASSLDRSAAISREQYF. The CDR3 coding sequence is TGTGCCAGCAGCCTAGATCGGTCGGCAGCCATATCACGGGAGCAGTACTTC.